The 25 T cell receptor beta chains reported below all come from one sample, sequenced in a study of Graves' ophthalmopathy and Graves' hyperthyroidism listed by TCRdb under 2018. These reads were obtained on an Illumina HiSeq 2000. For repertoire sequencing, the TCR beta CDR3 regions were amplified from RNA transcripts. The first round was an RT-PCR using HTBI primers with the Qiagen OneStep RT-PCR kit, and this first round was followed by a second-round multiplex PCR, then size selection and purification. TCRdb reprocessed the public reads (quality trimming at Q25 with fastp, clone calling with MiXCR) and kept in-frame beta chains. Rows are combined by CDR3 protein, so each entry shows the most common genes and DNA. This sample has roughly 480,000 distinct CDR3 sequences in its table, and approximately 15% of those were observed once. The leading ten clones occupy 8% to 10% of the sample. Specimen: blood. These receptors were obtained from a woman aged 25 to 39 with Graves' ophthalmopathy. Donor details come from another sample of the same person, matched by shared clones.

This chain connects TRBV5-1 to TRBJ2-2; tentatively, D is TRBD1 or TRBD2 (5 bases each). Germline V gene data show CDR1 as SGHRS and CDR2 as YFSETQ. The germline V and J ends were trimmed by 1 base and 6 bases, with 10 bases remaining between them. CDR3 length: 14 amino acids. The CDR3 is CASSLFGDAGELFF. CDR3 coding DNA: TGCGCCAGCAGCTTGTTTGGGGACGCCGGGGAGCTGTTTTTT.

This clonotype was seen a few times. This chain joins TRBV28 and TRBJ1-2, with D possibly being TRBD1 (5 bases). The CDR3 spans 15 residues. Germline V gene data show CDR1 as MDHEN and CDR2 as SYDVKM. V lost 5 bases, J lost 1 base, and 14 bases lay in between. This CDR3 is CASSLLDRDNYGYTF. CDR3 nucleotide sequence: TGTGCCAGCAGTCTCCTCGACAGAGATAACTATGGCTACACCTTC.

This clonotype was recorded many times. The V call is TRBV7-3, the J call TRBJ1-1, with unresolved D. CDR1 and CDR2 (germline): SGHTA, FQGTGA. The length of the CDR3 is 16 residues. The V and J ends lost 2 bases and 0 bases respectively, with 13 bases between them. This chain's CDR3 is CASSLLGMGMNTEAFF. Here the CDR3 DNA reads TGTGCCAGCAGCTTACTGGGGATGGGTATGAACACTGAAGCTTTCTTT.

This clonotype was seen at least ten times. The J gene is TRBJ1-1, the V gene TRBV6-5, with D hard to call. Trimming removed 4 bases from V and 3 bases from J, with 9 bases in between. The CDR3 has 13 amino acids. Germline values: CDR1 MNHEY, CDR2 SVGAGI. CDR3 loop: CASSLGLHTEAFF. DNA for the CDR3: TGTGCCAGCAGTTTAGGACTGCACACTGAAGCTTTCTTT.

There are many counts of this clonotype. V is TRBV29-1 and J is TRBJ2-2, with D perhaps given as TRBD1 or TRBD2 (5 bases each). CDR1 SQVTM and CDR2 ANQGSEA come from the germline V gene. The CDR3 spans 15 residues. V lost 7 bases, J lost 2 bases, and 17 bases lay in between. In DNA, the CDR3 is TGCAGCGCCCGGGCTGGGACGGTAAACACCGGGGAGCTGTTTTTT. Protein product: CSARAGTVNTGELFF.

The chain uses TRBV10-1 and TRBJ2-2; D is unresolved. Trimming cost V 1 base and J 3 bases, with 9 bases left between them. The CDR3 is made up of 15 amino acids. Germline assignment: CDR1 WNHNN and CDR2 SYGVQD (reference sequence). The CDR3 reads CASSELGLDTGELFF. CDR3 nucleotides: TGCGCCAGCAGTGAGTTAGGGCTGGACACCGGGGAGCTGTTTTTT.

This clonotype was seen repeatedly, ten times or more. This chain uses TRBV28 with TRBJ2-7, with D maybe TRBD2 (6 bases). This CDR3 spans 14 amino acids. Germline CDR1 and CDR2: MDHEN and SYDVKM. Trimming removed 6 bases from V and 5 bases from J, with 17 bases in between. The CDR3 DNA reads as TGTGCCAGCAGCCCCTCGGGGGAACGGCACGAGCAGTACTTC. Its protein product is CASSPSGERHEQYF.

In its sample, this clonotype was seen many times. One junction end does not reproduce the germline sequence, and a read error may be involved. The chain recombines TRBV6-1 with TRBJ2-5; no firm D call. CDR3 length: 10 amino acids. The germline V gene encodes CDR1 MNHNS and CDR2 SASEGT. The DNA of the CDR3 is TGCACGGTGGGGTCGGAGACCCAGTACTTC. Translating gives CTVGSETQYF.

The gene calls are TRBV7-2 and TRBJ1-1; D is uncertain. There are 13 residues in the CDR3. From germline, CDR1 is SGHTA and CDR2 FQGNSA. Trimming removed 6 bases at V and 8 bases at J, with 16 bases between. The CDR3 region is CASSFSRPPEAFF. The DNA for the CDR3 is TGTGCCAGCAGTTTTAGCAGGCCTCCCGAAGCTTTCTTT. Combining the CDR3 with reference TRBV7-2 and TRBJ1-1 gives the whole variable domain GAGVSQSPSNKVTEKGKDVELRCDPISGHTALYWYRQSLGQGLEFLIYFQGNSAPDKSGLPSDRFSAERTGGSVSTLTIQRTQQEDSAVYLCASSFSRPPEAFFGQGTRLTVV.

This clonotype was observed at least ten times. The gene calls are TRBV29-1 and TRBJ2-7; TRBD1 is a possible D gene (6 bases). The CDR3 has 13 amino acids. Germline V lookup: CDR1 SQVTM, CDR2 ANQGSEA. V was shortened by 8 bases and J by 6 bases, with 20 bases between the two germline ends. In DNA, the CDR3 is TGCAGCACCAAAGACAGGACCCCTACCGAGCAGTACTTC. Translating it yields CSTKDRTPTEQYF.

The chain's CDR3 is CASSEQMIGQPQHF. The DNA of the CDR3 is TGTGCCAGCAGTGAGCAGATGATAGGCCAGCCCCAGCATTTT. This chain connects TRBV6-1 to TRBJ1-5; no definite D call. Between the trimmed V and J ends, which lost 3 bases and 7 bases, there was a span of 13 bases. The germline V gene encodes CDR1 MNHNS and CDR2 SASEGT. This CDR3 comprises 14 residues.

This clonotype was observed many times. CDR3 loop: CASSPGDWGPNTGELFF. In nucleotides, the CDR3 is TGTGCCAGCAGCCCTGGGGACTGGGGCCCGAACACCGGGGAGCTGTTTTTT. This chain joins TRBV14 and TRBJ2-2; TRBD2 might be the D (6 bases). Trimming stripped 4 bases from V and 0 bases from J, with 15 bases between. The germline V gene encodes CDR1 SGHDN and CDR2 FVKESK. The CDR3 is 17 residues long.

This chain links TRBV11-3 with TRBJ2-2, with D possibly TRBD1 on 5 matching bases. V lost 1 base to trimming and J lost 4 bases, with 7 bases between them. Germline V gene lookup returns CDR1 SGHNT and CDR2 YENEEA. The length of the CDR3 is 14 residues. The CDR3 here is CASSLGRATGELFF. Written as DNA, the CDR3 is TGTGCCAGCAGCTTAGGCAGGGCCACCGGGGAGCTGTTTTTT. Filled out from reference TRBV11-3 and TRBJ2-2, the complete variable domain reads EAGVVQSPRYKIIEKKQPVAFWCNPISGHNTLYWYLQNLGQGPELLIRYENEEAVDDSQLPKDRFSAERLKGVDSTLKIQPAELGDSAVYLCASSLGRATGELFFGEGSRLTVL.

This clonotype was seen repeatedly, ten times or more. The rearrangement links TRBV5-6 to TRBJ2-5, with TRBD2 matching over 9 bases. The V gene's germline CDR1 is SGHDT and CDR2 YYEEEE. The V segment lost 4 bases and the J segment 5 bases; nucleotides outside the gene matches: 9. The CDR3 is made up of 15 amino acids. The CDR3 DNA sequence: TGTGCCAGCAGCCCTTTAGCGGGGGCGGGGGAGACCCAGTACTTC. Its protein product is CASSPLAGAGETQYF. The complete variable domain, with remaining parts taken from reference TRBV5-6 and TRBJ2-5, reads DAGVTQSPTHLIKTRGQQVTLRCSPKSGHDTVSWYQQALGQGPQFIFQYYEEEERQRGNFPDRFSGHQFPNYSSELNVNALLLGDSALYLCASSPLAGAGETQYFGPGTRLLVL.

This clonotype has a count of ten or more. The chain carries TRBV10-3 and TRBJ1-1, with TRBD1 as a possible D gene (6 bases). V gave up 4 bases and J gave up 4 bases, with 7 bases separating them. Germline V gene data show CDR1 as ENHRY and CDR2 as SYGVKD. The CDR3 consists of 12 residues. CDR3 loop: CAISGTATEAFF. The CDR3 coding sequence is TGTGCCATCAGTGGGACAGCCACTGAAGCTTTCTTT.

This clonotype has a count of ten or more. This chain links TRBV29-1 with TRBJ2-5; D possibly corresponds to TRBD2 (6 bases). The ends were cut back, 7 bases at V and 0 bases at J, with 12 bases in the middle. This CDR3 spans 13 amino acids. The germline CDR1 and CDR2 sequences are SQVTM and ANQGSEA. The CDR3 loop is CSAGGGHQETQYF. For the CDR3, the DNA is TGCAGCGCCGGGGGAGGCCACCAAGAGACCCAGTACTTC.

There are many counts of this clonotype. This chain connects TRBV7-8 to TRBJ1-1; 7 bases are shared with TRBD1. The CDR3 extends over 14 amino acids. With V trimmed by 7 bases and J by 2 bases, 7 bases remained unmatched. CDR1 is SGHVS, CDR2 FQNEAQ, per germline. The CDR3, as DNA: TGTGCCAGCATTGGAGGGGGCGTCAACACTGAAGCTTTCTTT. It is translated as CASIGGGVNTEAFF.

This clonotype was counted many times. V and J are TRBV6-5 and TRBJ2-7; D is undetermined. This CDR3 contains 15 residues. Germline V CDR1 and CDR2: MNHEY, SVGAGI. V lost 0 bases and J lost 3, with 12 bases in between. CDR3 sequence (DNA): TGTGCCAGCAGTTACTCCCGAGGCTTGGGCTACGAGCAGTACTTC. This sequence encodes CASSYSRGLGYEQYF.

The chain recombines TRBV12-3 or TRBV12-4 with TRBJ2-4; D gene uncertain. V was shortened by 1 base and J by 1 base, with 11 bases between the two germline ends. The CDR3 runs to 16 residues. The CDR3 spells CASSLVTAWAKNIQYF. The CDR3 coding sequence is TGTGCCAGCAGTTTAGTAACAGCCTGGGCCAAAAACATTCAGTACTTC.

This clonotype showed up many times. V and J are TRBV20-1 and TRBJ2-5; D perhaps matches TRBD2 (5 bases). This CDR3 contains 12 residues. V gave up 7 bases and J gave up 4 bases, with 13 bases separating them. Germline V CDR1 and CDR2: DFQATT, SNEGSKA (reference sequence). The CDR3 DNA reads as TGCAGTGGGGAGCTTGGGCCAGAGACCCAGTACTTC. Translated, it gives CSGELGPETQYF.

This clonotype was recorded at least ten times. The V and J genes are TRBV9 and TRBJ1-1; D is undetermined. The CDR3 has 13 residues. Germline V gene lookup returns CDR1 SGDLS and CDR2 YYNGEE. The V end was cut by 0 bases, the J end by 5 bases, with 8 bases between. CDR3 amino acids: CASSVGWETEAFF. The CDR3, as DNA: TGTGCCAGCAGCGTAGGTTGGGAAACTGAAGCTTTCTTT.

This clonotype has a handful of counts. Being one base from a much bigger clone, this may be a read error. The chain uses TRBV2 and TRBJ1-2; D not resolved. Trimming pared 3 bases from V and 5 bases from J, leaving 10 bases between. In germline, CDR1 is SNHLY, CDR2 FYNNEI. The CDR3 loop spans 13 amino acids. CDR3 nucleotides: TGTGCCAGCAGTGAGGGAGACAAATATGGCTACACCTTC. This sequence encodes CASSEGDKYGYTF.

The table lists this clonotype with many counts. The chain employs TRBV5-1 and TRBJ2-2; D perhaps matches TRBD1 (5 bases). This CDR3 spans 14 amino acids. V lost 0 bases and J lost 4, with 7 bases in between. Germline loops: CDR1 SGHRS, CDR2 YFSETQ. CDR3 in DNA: TGCGCCAGCAGCTTGGAGGGGATCACCGGGGAGCTGTTTTTT. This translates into CASSLEGITGELFF.

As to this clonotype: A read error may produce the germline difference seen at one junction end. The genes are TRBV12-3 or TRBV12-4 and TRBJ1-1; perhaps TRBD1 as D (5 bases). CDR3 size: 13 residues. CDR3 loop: CASRPVQASDAFF. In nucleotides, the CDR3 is TGTGCCAGCAGACCCGTACAGGCTTCTGACGCTTTCTTT.

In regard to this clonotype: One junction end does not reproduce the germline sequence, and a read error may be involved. As DNA, the CDR3 is TGTGCCAGCAGTTCTCCCGGGGGGCCCTCCACAGATACGCAGTGTTTT. This encodes CASSSPGGPSTDTQCF. V and J are TRBV28 and TRBJ2-3, with a possible D match to TRBD2 (7 bases). Germline V lookup: CDR1 MDHEN, CDR2 SYDVKM. The CDR3 has 16 residues.